A selection of T cell receptor beta chains follows, all from one sample in a study of cytomegalovirus exposure and HLA in healthy donors. Repertoires were generated with immunoSEQ multiplex PCR, while TCRdb's copy carries only in-frame clones and drops some. This table holds under 200,000 clones, about four fifths found once. The sequenced sample consisted of PBMCs. Source of these receptors: a man younger than 40 in good health and CMV-seronegative. The CDR3 runs from the conserved cysteine through the conserved F or W. Each record gives: V gene, clone size, CDR3 protein. Clone size is not always given. Where it is, it says once, few, many or a class for expanded clones.

TRBV28 | NA | CSGVNYQPQHF
TRBV2 | NA | CASSEALPGVWSSTGELFF
TRBV19 | NA | CASKAGGRYEQFF
TRBV23-1 | NA | CASSQIWASGLSKNIQYF
TRBV19 | NA | CASKLGQGSLGNSPLHF
TRBV7-2 | few | CASSLARAKSSYEQYF
TRBV5-8 | NA | CASSPGQEQETQYF
TRBV27 | NA | CASSFKGRQGTGEKLFF
TRBV9 | NA | CASSTQTGIRAETQYF
TRBV9 | NA | CASSVVAAPSDYGYTF
TRBV10-3 | NA | CAISDDRDGEKLFF
TRBV10-3 | NA | CAIKGAGVHNEQFF
TRBV7-6 | NA | CASSIGDRGLDHEKLFF
TRBV7-6 | NA | CASSAESGQSNYGYTF
TRBV28 | NA | CASRRGTAYEQYF
TRBV5-1 | NA | CASSWAGGTSSYNEQFF
TRBV2 | once | CASSEWTDSYEQYF
TRBV19 | once | CASYRDTGELFF
TRBV28 | NA | CASSPWGPNTEAFF
TRBV30 | NA | CAWSVPSGTFRYEQYF
TRBV7-9 | once | CASSLATAGPLGHYTF
TRBV10-3 | few | CAISESGAGFSYEQYF
TRBV5-1 | NA | CASSLGSGTGGDSPLHF
TRBV7-9 | NA | CASTPYQRSPLHF
TRBV6-5 | NA | CASSYTGFTDTQYF
TRBV9 | NA | CASSVVPQREGPLETQYF
TRBV11-3 | few | CASSLRQGAGAKNIQYF
TRBV5-4 | NA | CASSLVFGGGVLYF
TRBV19 | NA | CASSTLAGKIYEQYF
TRBV5-1 | NA | CASSAPGQGSDEAFF
TRBV19 | NA | CASRSRENTGELFF
TRBV7-9 | NA | CASPQVRLANTGELFF